This T cell receptor beta chain appears in the sequencing data of a study of T cells in Graves' hyperthyroidism and ophthalmopathy. CDR3 length: 13 amino acids. Trimming removed 7 bases at V and 0 bases at J, with 10 bases between. Looked up from germline, CDR1 is SNHLY and CDR2 is FYNNEI. RNA transcripts yielded amplified TCR beta CDR3 regions. When the TCR CDR3 underwent first-round RT-PCR, the HTBI primer set was used. TCRdb itself ran the multiplex PCR reads through MiXCR, one entry per CDR3 protein. This table holds around 690,000 distinct CDR3 sequences, approximately 15% found once. This clonotype was seen ten or more times.

This rearrangement joins TRBV2 to TRBJ2-7; unclear D gene. Sequencing input: blood. The TCR sequence derives from a man aged 45-65 years with Graves' hyperthyroidism. The CDR3 here is CASTSSFSYEQYF. The CDR3, as DNA: TGTGCCAGCACGAGTTCATTCTCCTACGAGCAGTACTTC.